This T cell receptor (beta chain) was profiled in a study of lymphopenia after photon versus proton radiotherapy. J was trimmed by 4 bases and V by 6 bases; bases with no gene match: 10. This CDR3 comprises 15 residues. CDR1 and CDR2 from the germline V gene are MNHNY and SVGAGI (reference sequence). Assay: immunoSEQ multiplex PCR; the TCRdb copy retains only in-frame clones and omits some. The data contain approximately 65,000 clones, more than 75% of them seen just once; the ten biggest clones take up approximately 11%. The material sequenced was peripheral blood, taken from a patient treated with proton-based radiotherapy. This clonotype was obtained from a man aged 80 or over with esophageal cancer. This chain joins TRBV6-6 and TRBJ2-7; 9 bases fit TRBD1. As DNA, the CDR3 is TGTGCCAGCAGGTCCGGGACAGGGAACGGTTACGAGCAGTACTTC. Its protein product is CASRSGTGNGYEQYF.